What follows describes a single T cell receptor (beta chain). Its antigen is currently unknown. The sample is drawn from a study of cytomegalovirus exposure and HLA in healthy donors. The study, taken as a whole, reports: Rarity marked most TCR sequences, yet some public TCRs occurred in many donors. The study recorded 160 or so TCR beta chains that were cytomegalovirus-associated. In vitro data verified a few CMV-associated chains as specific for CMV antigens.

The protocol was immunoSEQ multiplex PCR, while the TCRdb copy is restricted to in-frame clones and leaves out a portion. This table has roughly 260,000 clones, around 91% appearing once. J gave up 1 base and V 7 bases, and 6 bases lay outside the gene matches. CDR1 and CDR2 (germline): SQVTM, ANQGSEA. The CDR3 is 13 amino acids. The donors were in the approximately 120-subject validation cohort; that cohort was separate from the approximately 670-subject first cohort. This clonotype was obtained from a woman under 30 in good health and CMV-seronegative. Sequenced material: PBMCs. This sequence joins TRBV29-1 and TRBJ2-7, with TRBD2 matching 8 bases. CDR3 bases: TGCAGCGCGACTAGCGATTGGTCCTACGAGCAGTACTTC. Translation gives CSATSDWSYEQYF.